The 24 T cell receptor beta chains below all came from one sample that was sequenced in a study of OX40 agonist ivuxolimab in advanced cancers. TCRdb's copy holds only in-frame clones and misses some; the assay was immunoSEQ multiplex PCR. The sample lists 15,000 to 20,000 clones, roughly nine tenths occurring once. Sequences were derived from CD4+ or CD8+ T cells sorted from blood, sampled in a trial of the OX40 agonist ivuxolimab. These receptor sequences come from an adult with an advanced solid tumor such as melanoma, head and neck, liver or kidney cancer.

The CDR3 region is CASSLVTSAYNEQFF. In DNA form, the CDR3 reads TGTGCCAGCAGCTTGGTGACTAGCGCCTACAATGAGCAGTTCTTC. The chain recombines TRBV7-2 with TRBJ2-1; 8 nucleotides align to TRBD2. CDR1 is SGHTA and CDR2 is FQGNSA in the germline V gene. The CDR3 covers 15 residues. The V gene end was trimmed by 3 bases and the J gene end by 2 bases; junction bases not matched to a gene: 3.

The V call is TRBV10-1, the J call TRBJ2-1; 7 nucleotides match TRBD1. CDR1 is WNHNN and CDR2 is SYGVQD in the germline V gene (reference sequence). This CDR3 spans 16 amino acids. The V and J ends lost 4 bases and 9 bases, in that order; junction bases with no gene match: 15. The CDR3 is CASSGTLQGIDGEQFF. The CDR3, as DNA: TGCGCCAGCAGTGGAACACTACAGGGGATAGACGGTGAGCAGTTCTTC.

This rearrangement joins TRBV5-6 to TRBJ1-5; maybe TRBD1 (5 bases). The length of the CDR3 is 16 residues. The V end was cut by 4 bases, the J end by 3 bases, with 17 bases between. CDR1 is SGHDT, CDR2 YYEEEE, per germline. CDR3 sequence reads: CASSPGGIENNQPQHF. DNA for the CDR3: TGTGCCAGCAGCCCCGGGGGGATAGAAAACAATCAGCCCCAGCATTTT.

V gene TRBV5-1 combines with J gene TRBJ2-7; D is possibly TRBD1 (5 bases). Germline lookup yields CDR1 SGHRS and CDR2 YFSETQ. The CDR3 loop spans 14 amino acids. Between the trimmed V and J ends, which lost 0 bases and 3 bases, there was a span of 10 bases. CDR3: CASSLDRNFYEQYF. CDR3 DNA sequence: TGCGCCAGCAGCTTGGACAGGAATTTCTACGAGCAGTACTTC.

This chain connects TRBV6-1 to TRBJ1-1; D call uncertain. Germline assignment: CDR1 MNHNS and CDR2 SASEGT. This CDR3 spans 13 amino acids. Trimming removed 2 bases from V and 1 base from J, with 5 bases in between. CDR3 in amino acids: CASSEPANTEAFF. The CDR3 coding sequence is TGTGCCAGCAGTGAACCTGCGAACACTGAAGCTTTCTTT.

The rearrangement uses TRBV4-1 and TRBJ2-7; TRBD1 agrees at 9 bases. V was clipped by 3 bases and J by 3 bases; unmatched bases: 0. The CDR3 sequence is 13 residues long. The V gene's germline CDR1 is MGHRA and CDR2 YSYEKL. The CDR3 DNA is TGCGCCAGCAGCCAGACAGGGGGCTACGAGCAGTACTTC. This encodes CASSQTGGYEQYF.

The rearrangement uses TRBV7-9 and TRBJ2-7, with TRBD2 matching 10 bases. V lost 8 bases, J lost 6 bases, and 7 bases stayed unmatched. Germline-derived CDR1 and CDR2 are SEHNR and FQNEAQ (reference sequence). The CDR3 is 13 amino acids. CDR3 sequence reads: CASEAGGPIEQYF. The CDR3 coding sequence is TGTGCCAGCGAAGCGGGGGGGCCGATCGAGCAGTACTTC.

By share, this clone counts as medium-sized. CDR3 in DNA: TGTGCCAGCAGTCCGGGACCGCCACTTGAGCAGTACTTC. Amino acid sequence: CASSPGPPLEQYF. The chain has TRBV28 and TRBJ2-7; the D gene could be TRBD1 or TRBD2 (5 bases each). CDR3 length: 13 amino acids. Germline V gene lookup returns CDR1 MDHEN and CDR2 SYDVKM. The V end lost 5 bases, the J end lost 7 bases, and 15 bases lay between the germline ends.

The chain combines TRBV19 with TRBJ2-7; 8 positions agree with TRBD1. CDR3 size: 16 residues. Germline V CDR1 and CDR2: LNHDA, SQIVND (reference sequence). V lost 5 bases, J lost 2 bases, and 11 bases stayed unmatched. The CDR3 loop reads CASSPRSTGATYEQYF. DNA for the CDR3: TGTGCCAGTAGTCCCCGATCGACAGGGGCAACCTACGAGCAGTACTTC.

This chain joins TRBV27 and TRBJ1-2; D is unclear. V dropped 6 bases and J dropped 7 bases, with 12 bases sitting between them. The CDR3 has 12 amino acids. Germline CDR1 reads MNHEY; CDR2 reads SMNVEV (reference sequence). In DNA, the CDR3 is TGTGCCAGCAGCTCGTTTTGGGGTGGCTACACCTTC. It translates to CASSSFWGGYTF.

This clone was counted only a few times. The chain has TRBV7-2 and TRBJ2-1; 7 nucleotides line up with TRBD2. The CDR3 loop spans 17 amino acids. V lost 1 base and J lost 2; bases outside the gene matches: 8. Germline CDR1 SGHTA, CDR2 FQGNSA. The CDR3 bases are TGTGCCAGCAGCTTAGTAGGGCGGGGGTCTGCCTACAATGAGCAGTTCTTC. It translates to CASSLVGRGSAYNEQFF.

The chain combines TRBV27 with TRBJ2-5, with 7 bases matching TRBD2. The J call could be wrong; TRBJ2-7 is a better fit for the DNA end. This CDR3 has 16 residues. Per the germline V gene, CDR1 is MNHEY and CDR2 is SMNVEV (reference sequence). CDR3 sequence (DNA): TGTGCCAGCAAGCCCCAGTATGGCGGGAGAACCTACGAGCAGTACTTC. Amino acid sequence: CASKPQYGGRTYEQYF.

V and J are TRBV27 and TRBJ1-1; tentatively, D is TRBD1 (6 bases). This CDR3 spans 14 amino acids. The ends were cut back, 9 bases at V and 6 bases at J, with 20 bases in the middle. Germline V CDR1 and CDR2: MNHEY, SMNVEV (reference sequence). This CDR3 reads CASRLGGPTAEAFF. CDR3 nucleotides: TGTGCCAGTAGACTAGGGGGGCCGACGGCTGAAGCTTTCTTT.

The chain joins TRBV27 to TRBJ1-4, with D uncertain. Per the germline V gene, CDR1 is MNHEY and CDR2 is SMNVEV (reference sequence). V lost 10 bases, J lost 5 bases, and 17 bases lay in between. This CDR3 is built from 14 residues. CDR3 region: CATKVGGSNEKLFF. The CDR3 DNA is TGTGCCACCAAAGTTGGAGGGTCGAATGAAAAACTGTTTTTT.

This sequence joins TRBV27 and TRBJ2-5; TRBD2 matches 7 bases. Germline V gene sequence: CDR1 MNHEY, CDR2 SMNVEV (reference sequence). The CDR3 loop spans 13 amino acids. V shed 6 bases and J 4 bases; nucleotides not matched to a gene: 5. DNA of the CDR3: TGTGCCAGCAGCTCGGGGGGTAGAGAGACCCAGTACTTC. This sequence encodes CASSSGGRETQYF.

This clone was seen once. CDR3 bases: TGCAGCGTTGAAGGAACCAGGGGTTCAGAGACCCAGTACTTC. Protein sequence: CSVEGTRGSETQYF. V usage is TRBV29-1 and J usage is TRBJ2-5; weak D call: TRBD1 (6 bases). Per the germline V gene, CDR1 is SQVTM and CDR2 is ANQGSEA. V was cut by 1 base and J by 4 bases, with 13 bases left in between. CDR3 size: 14 residues. Based on the CDR3 plus reference TRBV29-1 and TRBJ2-5, the full variable domain is SAVISQKPSRDICQRGTSLTIQCQVDSQVTMMFWYRQQPGQSLTLIATANQGSEATYESGFVIDKFPISRPNLTFSTLTVSNMSPEDSSIYLCSVEGTRGSETQYFGPGTRLLVL.

The rearrangement links TRBV7-9 to TRBJ1-6; D uncertain. V dropped 1 base and J dropped 16 bases, with 14 bases sitting between them. Germline CDR1 SEHNR, CDR2 FQNEAQ (reference sequence). The CDR3 loop spans 13 amino acids. CDR3 bases: TGTGCCAGCAGCTTAGGAGGGTTTCCAGGTCTCCACTTT. It specifies CASSLGGFPGLHF.

The rearrangement joins TRBV5-1 to TRBJ2-7; 13 bases fit TRBD2. V lost 2 bases and J lost 6; bases outside the gene matches: 8. Germline V gene lookup returns CDR1 SGHRS and CDR2 YFSETQ. The length of the CDR3 is 16 residues. CDR3: CASSLPLAGGPGEQYF. CDR3 nucleotides: TGCGCCAGCAGCTTACCACTAGCGGGGGGGCCAGGCGAGCAGTACTTC.

A single count supports this clone. This rearrangement joins TRBV7-9 to TRBJ1-1; 10 nucleotides match TRBD1. J gave up 7 bases and V 4 bases, and 3 bases lay outside the gene matches. Germline lookup yields CDR1 SEHNR and CDR2 FQNEAQ (reference sequence). The CDR3 runs 13 residues. DNA of the CDR3: TGTGCCAGCAGCTCCCGGGACAGGGGTGAAGCTTTCTTT. This sequence encodes CASSSRDRGEAFF.

The V and J genes are TRBV2 and TRBJ2-3; 7 bases are shared with TRBD1. V lost 8 bases to trimming and J lost 0 bases; unmatched junction nucleotides: 17. The CDR3 contains 18 residues. The germline CDR1 and CDR2 sequences are SNHLY and FYNNEI. The CDR3 DNA reads as TGTGCCAGCCGCTATATAATAAATGGACAGGTTAGCACAGATACGCAGTATTTT. Translated: CASRYIINGQVSTDTQYF.

The chain is built from TRBV5-6 and TRBJ1-1; maybe TRBD1 (6 bases). V gave up 4 bases and J gave up 4 bases, with 17 bases separating them. The germline CDR1 and CDR2 sequences are SGHDT and YYEEEE. The CDR3 consists of 15 residues. This CDR3 is CASSPEQGSATEAFF. DNA of the CDR3: TGTGCCAGCAGCCCGGAACAGGGATCAGCCACTGAAGCTTTCTTT. Full variable domain (rest looked up from reference TRBV5-6 and TRBJ1-1): DAGVTQSPTHLIKTRGQQVTLRCSPKSGHDTVSWYQQALGQGPQFIFQYYEEEERQRGNFPDRFSGHQFPNYSSELNVNALLLGDSALYLCASSPEQGSATEAFFGQGTRLTVV.

This chain links TRBV27 with TRBJ1-2; D perhaps matches TRBD1 (5 bases). The germline gives CDR1 MNHEY, CDR2 SMNVEV (reference sequence). Trimming removed 0 bases from V and 8 bases from J, with 7 bases in between. This CDR3 contains 12 residues. The CDR3 DNA reads TGTGCCAGCAGTTTATCGGGGGACGGCTACACCTTC. Encoded protein: CASSLSGDGYTF.

The chain has TRBV30 and TRBJ1-1; TRBD1 might be the D (5 bases). This CDR3 is built from 13 residues. Trimming took 0 bases from V and 6 from J, leaving 11 bases between them. The germline CDR1 and CDR2 sequences are GTSNPN and SVGIG (reference sequence). Here the CDR3 DNA reads TGTGCCTGGAGTGTACTTGGGGGGGCTGAAGCTTTCTTT. Its protein product is CAWSVLGGAEAFF.

CDR3 coding DNA: TGTGCCAGCAGCTTGCAGGGGGCCGGGCTCGGCTACACCTTC. It translates to CASSLQGAGLGYTF. V usage is TRBV5-6 and J usage is TRBJ1-2, with 8 bases identical to TRBD1. V shed 1 base, J shed 8 bases, and the junction held 7 bases outside the gene matches. The CDR3 is 14 amino acids. Germline V gene lookup returns CDR1 SGHDT and CDR2 YYEEEE. The whole variable domain, filled in from reference TRBV5-6 and TRBJ1-2, reads DAGVTQSPTHLIKTRGQQVTLRCSPKSGHDTVSWYQQALGQGPQFIFQYYEEEERQRGNFPDRFSGHQFPNYSSELNVNALLLGDSALYLCASSLQGAGLGYTFGSGTRLTVV.